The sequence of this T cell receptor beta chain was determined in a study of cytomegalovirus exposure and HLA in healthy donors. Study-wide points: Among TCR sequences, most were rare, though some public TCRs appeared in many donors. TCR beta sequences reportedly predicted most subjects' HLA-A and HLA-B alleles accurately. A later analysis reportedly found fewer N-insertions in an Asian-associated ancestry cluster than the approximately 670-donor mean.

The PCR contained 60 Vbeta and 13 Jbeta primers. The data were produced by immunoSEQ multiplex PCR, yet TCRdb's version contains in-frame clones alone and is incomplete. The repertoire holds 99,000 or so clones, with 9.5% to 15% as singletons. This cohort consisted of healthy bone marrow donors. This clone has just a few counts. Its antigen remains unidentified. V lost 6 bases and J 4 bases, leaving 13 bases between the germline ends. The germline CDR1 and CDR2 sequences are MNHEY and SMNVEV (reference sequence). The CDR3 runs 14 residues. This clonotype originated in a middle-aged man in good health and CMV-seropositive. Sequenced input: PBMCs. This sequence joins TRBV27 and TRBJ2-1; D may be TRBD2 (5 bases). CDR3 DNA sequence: TGTGCCAGCAGGACTTTACGGACTTACAATGAGCAGTTCTTC. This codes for CASRTLRTYNEQFF.